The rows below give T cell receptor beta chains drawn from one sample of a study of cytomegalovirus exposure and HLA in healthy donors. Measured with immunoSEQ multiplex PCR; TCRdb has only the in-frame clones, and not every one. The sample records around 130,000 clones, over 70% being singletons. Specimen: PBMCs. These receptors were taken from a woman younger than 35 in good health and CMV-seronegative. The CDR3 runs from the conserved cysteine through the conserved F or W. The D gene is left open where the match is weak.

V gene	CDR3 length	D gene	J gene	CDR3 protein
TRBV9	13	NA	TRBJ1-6	CASSGGRNSPLHF
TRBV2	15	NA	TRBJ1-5	CASSESTESNQPQHF
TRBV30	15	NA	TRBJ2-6	CAWSVGGSGANVLTF
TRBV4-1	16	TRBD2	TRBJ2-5	CASSQESTSGRETQYF
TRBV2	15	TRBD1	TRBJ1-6	CASSDRTGGFSPLHF
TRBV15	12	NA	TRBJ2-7	CATSRDNYEQYF
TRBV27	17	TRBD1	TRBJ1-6	CASSTRQGATKNSPLHF
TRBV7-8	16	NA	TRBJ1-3	CASSLAMGLSGNTIYF
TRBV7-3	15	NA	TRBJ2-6	CASSSRSSGANVLTF
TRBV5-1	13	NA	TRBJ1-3	CASSPGTGNTIYF
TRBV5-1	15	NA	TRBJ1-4	CASSFTGLVGEKLFF
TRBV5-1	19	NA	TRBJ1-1	CASSPRSWEGPLMNTEAFF
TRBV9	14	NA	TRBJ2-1	CASSVGSSYNEQFF
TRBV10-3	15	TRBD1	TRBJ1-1	CAISDLDREETEAFF
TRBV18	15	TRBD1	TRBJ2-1	CASRWGQGGMDEQFF
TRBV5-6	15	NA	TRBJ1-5	CASSLGLGKNQPQHF
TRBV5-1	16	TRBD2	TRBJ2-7	CASSFRLTSGSNEQYF
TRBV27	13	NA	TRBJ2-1	CASSFSTGNEQFF
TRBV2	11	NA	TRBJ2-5	CASTTEETQYF
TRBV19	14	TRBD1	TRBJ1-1	CASRVGTGYTEAFF
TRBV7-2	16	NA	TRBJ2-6	CASIPVRASGANGLTF
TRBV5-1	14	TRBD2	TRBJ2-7	CASGTSGSMYEQYF
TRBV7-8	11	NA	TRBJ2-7	CASSWSYEQYF
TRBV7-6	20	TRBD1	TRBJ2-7	CASSLETGTGRGITFYEQYF
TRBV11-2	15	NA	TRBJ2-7	CASSLWQGSSYEQYF
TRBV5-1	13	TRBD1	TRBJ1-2	CASSPGTEYGYTF
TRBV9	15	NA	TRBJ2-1	CASTTIPGLYNEQFF
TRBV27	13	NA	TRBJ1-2	CASSESGDYGYTF
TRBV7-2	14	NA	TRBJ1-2	CASSLLIRDYGYTF
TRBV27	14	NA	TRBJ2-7	CASSNREGPYEQYF
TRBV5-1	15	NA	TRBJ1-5	CASSLTGGGNQPQHF
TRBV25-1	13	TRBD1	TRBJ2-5	CASIEDREETQYF
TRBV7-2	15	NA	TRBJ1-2	CASSSYGGAGSGYTF
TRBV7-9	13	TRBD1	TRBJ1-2	CASSRTGNYGYTF
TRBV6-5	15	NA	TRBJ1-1	CASRPSASWSTEAFF
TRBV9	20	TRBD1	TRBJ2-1	CASSVDRGWGTGIQGNEQFF
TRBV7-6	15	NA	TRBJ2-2	CASSFNRERSGELFF
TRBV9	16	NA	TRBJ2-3	CASSATKGLFTDTQYF
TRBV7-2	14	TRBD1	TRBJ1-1	CASSPGQGRTEAFF
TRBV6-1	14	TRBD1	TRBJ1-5	CASSAGTGRQPQHF
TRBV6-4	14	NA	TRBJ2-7	CASSLYPGTSEQYF
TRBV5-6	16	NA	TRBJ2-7	CASSSTRGPSAYEQYF
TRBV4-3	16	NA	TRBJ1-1	CASSQGRDRWNTEAFF
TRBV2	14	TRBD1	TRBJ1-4	CASSNAGGREKLFF
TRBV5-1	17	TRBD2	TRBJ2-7	CASSLGLAGALSYEQYF
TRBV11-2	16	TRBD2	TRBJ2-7	CASSLGGLAGEGEQYF
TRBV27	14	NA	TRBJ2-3	CASSLVPTGDTQYF
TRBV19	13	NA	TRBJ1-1	CASNPTGIPEAFF
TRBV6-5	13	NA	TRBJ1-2	CASSYGANYGYTF
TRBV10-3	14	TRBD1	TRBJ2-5	CAISESTGVETQYF
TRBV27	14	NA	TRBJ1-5	CASSLLPGNQPQHF
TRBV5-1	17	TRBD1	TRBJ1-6	CASSLYGGTGTNSPLHF
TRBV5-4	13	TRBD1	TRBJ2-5	CASSGTAQETQYF
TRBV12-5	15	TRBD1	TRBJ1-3	CASGLGQGGGNAIYF
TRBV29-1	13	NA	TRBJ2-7	CSVEGGVVYEQYF
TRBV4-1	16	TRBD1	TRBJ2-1	CASSFRQGVIGNEQFF
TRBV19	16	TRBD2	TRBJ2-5	CASSIPQREREETQYF